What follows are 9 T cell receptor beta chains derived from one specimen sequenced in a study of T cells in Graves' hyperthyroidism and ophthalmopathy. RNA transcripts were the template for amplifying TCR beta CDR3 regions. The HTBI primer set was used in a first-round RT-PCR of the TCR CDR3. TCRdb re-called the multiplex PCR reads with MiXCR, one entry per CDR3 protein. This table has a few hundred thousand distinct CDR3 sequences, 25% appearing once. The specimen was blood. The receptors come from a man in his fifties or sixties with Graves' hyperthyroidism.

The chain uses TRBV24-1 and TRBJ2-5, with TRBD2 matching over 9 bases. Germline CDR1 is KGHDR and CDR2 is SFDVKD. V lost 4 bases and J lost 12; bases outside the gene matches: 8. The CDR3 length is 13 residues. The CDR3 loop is CATSDLAGGPEYF. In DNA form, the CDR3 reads TGTGCCACCAGTGACCTGGCGGGAGGGCCGGAGTACTTC.

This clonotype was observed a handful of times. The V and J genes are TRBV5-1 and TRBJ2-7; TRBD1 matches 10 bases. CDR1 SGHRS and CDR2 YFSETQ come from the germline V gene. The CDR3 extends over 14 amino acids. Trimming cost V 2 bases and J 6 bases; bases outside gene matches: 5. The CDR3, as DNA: TGCGCCAGCAGCTTTGACAGGGGGCTGGGCGAGCAGTACTTC. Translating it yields CASSFDRGLGEQYF.

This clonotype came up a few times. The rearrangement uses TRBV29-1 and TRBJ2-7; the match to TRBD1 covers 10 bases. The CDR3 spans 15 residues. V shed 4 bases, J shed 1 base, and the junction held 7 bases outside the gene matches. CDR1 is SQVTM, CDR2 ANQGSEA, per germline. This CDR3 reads CSVGPGQGLSYEQYF. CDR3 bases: TGCAGCGTTGGGCCGGGACAGGGGTTATCCTACGAGCAGTACTTC.

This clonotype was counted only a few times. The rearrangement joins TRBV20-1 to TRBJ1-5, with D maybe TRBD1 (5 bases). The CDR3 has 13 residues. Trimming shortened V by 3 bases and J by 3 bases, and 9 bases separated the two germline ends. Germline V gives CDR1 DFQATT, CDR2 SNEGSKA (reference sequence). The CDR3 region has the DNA TGCAGTGCTAGTGGGGGTGTCAATCAGCCCCAGCATTTT. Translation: CSASGGVNQPQHF.

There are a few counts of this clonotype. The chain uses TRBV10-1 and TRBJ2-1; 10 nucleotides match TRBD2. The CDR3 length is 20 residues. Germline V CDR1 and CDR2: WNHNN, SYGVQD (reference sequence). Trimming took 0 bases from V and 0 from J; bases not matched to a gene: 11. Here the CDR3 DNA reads TGCGCCAGCAGTGAGTCGAAAATAGCGGGAGGTGCAAGCTCCTACAATGAGCAGTTCTTC. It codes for CASSESKIAGGASSYNEQFF.

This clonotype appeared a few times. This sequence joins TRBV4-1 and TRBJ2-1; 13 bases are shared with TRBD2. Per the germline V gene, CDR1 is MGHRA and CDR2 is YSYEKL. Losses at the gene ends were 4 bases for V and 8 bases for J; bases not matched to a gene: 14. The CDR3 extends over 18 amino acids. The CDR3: CASSRGTSGMLGGDEQFF. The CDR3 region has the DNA TGCGCCAGCAGCCGGGGGACTAGCGGGATGTTAGGGGGCGATGAGCAGTTCTTC.

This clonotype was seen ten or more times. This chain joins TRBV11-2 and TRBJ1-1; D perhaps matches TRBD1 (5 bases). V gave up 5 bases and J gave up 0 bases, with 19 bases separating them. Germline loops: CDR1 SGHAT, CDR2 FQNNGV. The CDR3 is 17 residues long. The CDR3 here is CASSLSRGEGVNTEAFF. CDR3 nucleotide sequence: TGTGCCAGCAGCCTGAGCAGAGGGGAAGGGGTGAACACTGAAGCTTTCTTT.

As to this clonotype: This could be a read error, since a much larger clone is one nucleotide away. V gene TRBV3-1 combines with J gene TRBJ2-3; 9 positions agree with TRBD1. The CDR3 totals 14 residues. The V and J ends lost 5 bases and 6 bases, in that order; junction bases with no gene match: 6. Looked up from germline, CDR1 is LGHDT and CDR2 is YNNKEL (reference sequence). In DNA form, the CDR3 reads TGTGCCAGCAGCTGGGGACAGGGACTCGATACGCAGTATTTT. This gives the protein CASSWGQGLDTQYF.

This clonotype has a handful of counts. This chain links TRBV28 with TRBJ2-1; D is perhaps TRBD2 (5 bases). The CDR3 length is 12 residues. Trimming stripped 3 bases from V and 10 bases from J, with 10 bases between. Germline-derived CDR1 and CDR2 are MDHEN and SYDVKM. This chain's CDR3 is CASSFYGKEQFF. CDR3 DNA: TGTGCCAGCAGTTTTTACGGGAAGGAGCAGTTCTTC.